This T cell receptor (beta chain) derives from a study of early T cells in non-severe SARS-CoV-2 infection. On the study more broadly: With bulk RNA from unsorted whole blood as input, sequencing yielded unpaired chains. Whole-study results and caveats: CD4 and private specificities were missed by VDJdb matching, which favored anti-spike CD8 responses.

Individual cDNA molecules carried attached unique molecular identifiers. MiXCR was run by TCRdb on the 5' RACE reads, yielding one entry per CDR3 protein. The sample lists 65,000 to 85,000 distinct CDR3 sequences; roughly 15% were seen once. This clonotype was observed a few times. The antigen remains undetermined. This CDR3 has 14 amino acids. CDR1 is SGHTA and CDR2 is FQGNSA in the germline V gene. V was pared by 2 bases and J by 6 bases, with 11 bases between. The specimen sequenced was whole blood. This chain uses TRBV7-2 with TRBJ1-3; D is ambiguous. The sequence came from an adult who was a healthcare worker with PCR-confirmed SARS-CoV-2 infection or an uninfected control (not recorded which). CDR3 region: CASSLSVSQNTIYF. The DNA of the CDR3 is TGTGCCAGCAGCTTATCAGTTTCACAAAACACCATATATTTT.